This T cell receptor (beta chain) was sequenced for a study of blood T cell repertoires in COVID-19. Study-wide context: Some COVID-19 samples were acute and others convalescent; all came from the United States, Italy and Spain. In each case, the material was cDNA or gDNA derived from T cells, B-cell-depleted T cells, or PBMCs.

As handled by the study authors: Estimation of nucleated cell counts relied on the amplification of reference gene primers. Sequencing used immunoSEQ multiplex PCR; TCRdb keeps in-frame clones, though not all of them. V and J calls and clone size are copied from that table; D and trimming were computed from the DNA. The sample lists over 150,000 clones; 70% to 90% were seen once. This clone was recorded a few times. Trimming at V came to 2 bases and at J to 6 bases, leaving 3 bases not matched to a gene. This CDR3 is 13 amino acids long. CDR1 is MNHNS and CDR2 is SASEGT in the germline V gene. Enrollment of patients from Seattle took place during active infection, with longitudinal follow-up.

The sample was peripheral blood. The chain uses TRBV6-1 and TRBJ1-2, with 7 bases aligning to TRBD1. The source of this sequence is an elderly man with COVID-19, enrolled during active disease. The CDR3 DNA sequence: TGTGCCAGCAGTGAAACAGGGGTGGATGGCTACACCTTC. It yields the protein CASSETGVDGYTF.